The 12 T cell receptor beta chains below were found in one sample sequenced in a study of identical twins. TCRdb independently ran MiXCR on the 5' RACE reads; one entry per CDR3 protein. This table holds a few hundred thousand distinct CDR3 sequences, approximately 24% found once. The sample was also linked to a second study, of T cells expressing NK-cell markers.

Source material: CD4+ T cells sorted from blood. These receptors all stem from a woman under 30 in good health.

This clonotype was found once. The chain employs TRBV20-1 and TRBJ1-1, with D possibly TRBD1 on 5 matching bases. The germline V gene has CDR1 DFQATT and CDR2 SNEGSKA (reference sequence). The V and J ends lost 3 bases and 1 base respectively, with 12 bases between them. This CDR3 has 14 residues. In nucleotides, the CDR3 is TGCAGTGCTAGGGGGCAGGCCGGGAACACTGAAGCTTTCTTT. As protein: CSARGQAGNTEAFF.

The V call is TRBV18, the J call TRBJ2-1; TRBD1 might be the D (6 bases). CDR3 length: 16 amino acids. V was trimmed by 0 bases and J by 10 bases, leaving 19 bases between them. Looked up from germline, CDR1 is KGHSH and CDR2 is LQKENI. CDR3 DNA: TGTGCCAGCTCACCACCCTGGGGAGAAGGGGGTTACGAGCAGTTCTTC. This encodes CASSPPWGEGGYEQFF. Full variable domain (outside the CDR3, taken from reference TRBV18 and TRBJ2-1): NAGVMQNPRHLVRRRGQEARLRCSPMKGHSHVYWYRQLPEEGLKFMVYLQKENIIDESGMPKERFSAEFPKEGPSILRIQQVVRGDSAAYFCASSPPWGEGGYEQFFGPGTRLTVL.

This clonotype was recorded a few times. This chain uses TRBV12-3 or TRBV12-4 with TRBJ1-5, with TRBD1 as a possible D gene (5 bases). V was shortened by 6 bases and J by 6 bases, with 18 bases between the two germline ends. The CDR3 loop spans 15 amino acids. The CDR3 region has the DNA TGTGCCAGCAGCCTAGGCCCCACTGGGGGTCAGCCCCAGCATTTT. Amino acid sequence: CASSLGPTGGQPQHF.

The V and J genes are TRBV6-5 and TRBJ2-5; D could derive from TRBD1 or TRBD2 (5 bases each). The germline V gene encodes CDR1 MNHEY and CDR2 SVGAGI. V gave up 2 bases and J gave up 7 bases, with 5 bases separating them. There are 11 residues in the CDR3. CDR3: CASSYGGTQYF. As DNA, the CDR3 is TGTGCCAGCAGTTACGGGGGGACCCAGTACTTC.

The V gene is TRBV15, the J gene TRBJ2-1, with TRBD2 matching over 11 bases. CDR3 length: 18 amino acids. V trimming: 0 bases; J trimming: 1 base; junction bases outside the gene matches: 5. Germline V gene sequence: CDR1 LNHNV, CDR2 YYDKDF (reference sequence). As DNA, the CDR3 is TGTGCCACCAGCAGAGACTTAGCGGGGGGGCAGTCCTACAATGAGCAGTTCTTC. Translating gives CATSRDLAGGQSYNEQFF.

The chain couples TRBV5-6 to TRBJ2-2; D could derive from TRBD1 or TRBD2 (7 bases each). This CDR3 has 16 residues. Germline CDR1 reads SGHDT; CDR2 reads YYEEEE. Trimming left V 4 bases short and J 1 base short, with 14 bases between. CDR3: CASSGEGAWNTGELFF. The CDR3 DNA is TGTGCCAGCAGCGGGGAGGGGGCGTGGAACACCGGGGAGCTGTTTTTT.

V gene TRBV28 combines with J gene TRBJ2-1, with TRBD2 as a possible D gene (5 bases). The V gene's germline CDR1 is MDHEN and CDR2 SYDVKM. CDR3 length: 11 amino acids. The V end lost 2 bases, the J end lost 10 bases, and 6 bases lay between the germline ends. CDR3 protein: CASSLQREQFF. CDR3 coding DNA: TGTGCCAGCAGTTTACAGCGGGAGCAGTTCTTC.

Only a few counts were recorded for this clonotype. The rearrangement uses TRBV20-1 and TRBJ1-6; possible D gene TRBD1, 5 bases. Looked up from germline, CDR1 is DFQATT and CDR2 is SNEGSKA (reference sequence). V lost 3 bases to trimming and J lost 6 bases, with 21 bases between them. The CDR3 has 17 residues. CDR3 region: CSARARVNLVGNSPLHF. CDR3 coding DNA: TGCAGTGCTAGGGCCAGGGTTAACCTGGTGGGTAATTCACCCCTCCACTTT.

V is TRBV7-2 and J is TRBJ2-1; 8 nucleotides match TRBD2. The CDR3 sequence is 17 residues long. Germline loops: CDR1 SGHTA, CDR2 FQGNSA. V was pared by 1 base and J by 4 bases, with 9 bases of the junction left unmatched. The CDR3 nucleotides are TGTGCCAGCAGCTTAGGGTCGGGCGGGAGGCGGTACAATGAGCAGTTCTTC. Amino acids: CASSLGSGGRRYNEQFF.

This clonotype was counted many times. The rearrangement links TRBV20-1 to TRBJ2-5; the D gene is possibly TRBD2 (6 bases). Germline CDR1 reads DFQATT; CDR2 reads SNEGSKA (reference sequence). The length of the CDR3 is 12 residues. The V end was cut by 6 bases, the J end by 0 bases, with 8 bases between. The CDR3 coding sequence is TGCAGTGCGGAGGGGTACCAAGAGACCCAGTACTTC. This codes for CSAEGYQETQYF.

CDR3 coding DNA: TGCAGTGCTAGAGGGAGACAGGGTGAAGCGGACGGCTACACCTTC. Its translation is CSARGRQGEADGYTF. The chain employs TRBV20-1 and TRBJ1-2; 7 bases align to TRBD1. The V segment lost 1 base and the J segment 8 bases; nucleotides outside the gene matches: 13. This CDR3 is 15 amino acids long. Germline loops: CDR1 DFQATT, CDR2 SNEGSKA (reference sequence).

This clonotype was recorded once. A read error may account for a junction end that differs from germline. The rearrangement uses TRBV7-2 and TRBJ2-5; D might be TRBD1 or TRBD2, each matching 5 bases. The CDR3 has 15 amino acids. The V gene's germline CDR1 is SGHTA and CDR2 FQGNSA. CDR3 residues: CASSLYGTDQETQYF. For the CDR3, the DNA is TGTGCCAGCAGCTTATACGGGACGGACCAAGAGACCCAGTATTTC.